The rows below give T cell receptor beta chains drawn from one sample of a study of T cells expressing NK-cell markers. TCRdb re-called the 5' RACE reads, yielding one record per CDR3 amino acid sequence without DNA. In all, the sample yields roughly 170,000 distinct CDR3 sequences. Sequenced material: blood T cells: a sorted CD56 or NKG2C T cell subset, CD4+ or CD8+ T cells, or bulk PBMC T cells (not recorded which). These receptors all stem from a woman between 18 and 69 years old in good health. Each CDR3 is given with its conserved first and last residue.

TRBJ2-5 TRBV5-1 CASSLESPPETQYF
TRBJ2-1 TRBV5-1 CASSRGGPPPNEQFF
TRBJ2-5 TRBV15 CATSRGQSQETQYF
TRBJ2-3 TRBV4-1 CASSQGATTGTDTQYF
TRBJ2-7 TRBV4-1 CASSRGLAGDYEQYF
TRBJ2-7 TRBV9 CASSATGGGNEQYF
TRBJ2-3 TRBV3-1 CASSLSGTTIGDTQYF
TRBJ2-7 TRBV5-1 CASSLREFGEQYF
TRBJ1-1 TRBV2 CASSRQNTATEAFF
TRBJ2-4 TRBV20-1 CSAREAALPGNIQYF
TRBJ2-2 TRBV5-5 CASSPGAAGANTGELFF
TRBJ2-5 TRBV12-3/TRBV12-4 CASRGEQGKETQYF
TRBJ2-4 TRBV6-5 CASSYGLVAKNIQYF
TRBJ1-6 TRBV7-3 CASSTNGLSYNSPLHF
TRBJ2-2 TRBV7-6 CASRSTGSLRTGELFF
TRBJ1-1 TRBV7-3 CASSLAGGGGTEAFF
TRBJ1-6 TRBV2 CASSDGIGSPLHF
TRBJ1-2 TRBV20-1 CSARDIGTANYGYTF
TRBJ2-6 TRBV3-1 CASSQDGQGTSGANVLTF
TRBJ2-1 TRBV7-2 CASSSRGGRGEQFF
TRBJ2-1 TRBV5-1 CASSPADLPYNEQFF
TRBJ2-7 TRBV4-2 CASSQVSPSHSSYEQYF
TRBJ1-2 TRBV7-8 CASSLTQGYGYTF
TRBJ1-4 TRBV7-9 CASSWGDHEKLFF
TRBJ2-3 TRBV2 CASTRGGGNTQYF
TRBJ1-1 TRBV12-3/TRBV12-4 CASSIRQIQEAFF
TRBJ2-1 TRBV4-1 CASSQDSGTRVYNEQFF
TRBJ1-1 TRBV5-6 CASSADFHPDTEAFF
TRBJ1-2 TRBV20-1 CSAISGTGNYGYTF
TRBJ2-7 TRBV9 CASSSLGQGASEQYF
TRBJ2-4 TRBV3-1 CASSPTGQVGGLAKNIQYF
TRBJ1-3 TRBV6-1 CASRTGSSGNTIYF
TRBJ2-7 TRBV5-1 CASSLQGNHGDEQYF
TRBJ1-2 TRBV6-1 CASRNNRDSYGYTF
TRBJ1-1 TRBV20-1 CSAMLAGGPNTEAFF
TRBJ2-7 TRBV6-1 CASSVTTSYEQYF
TRBJ2-7 TRBV9 CASSKGGEVEQYF
TRBJ2-7 TRBV20-1 CSAPTLSSYEQYF